A selection of T cell receptor beta chains follows, all from one sample in a study of cytomegalovirus exposure and HLA in healthy donors. Clones were sequenced by immunoSEQ multiplex PCR, and TCRdb holds only the in-frame ones, with some missing. The sample holds over 150,000 clones, 60% to 80% seen once. Sequences were obtained from PBMCs. The receptors shown here come from a woman under 30 in good health and CMV-seronegative. Each CDR3 is given with its conserved first and last residue. A D gene is named only where the DNA matches it firmly. The size entry is marked missing in some rows and otherwise reads once, few, many or a size class.

NA	TRBV9	NA	TRBJ1-2	CASSRGSQVGFYGYTF	TGTGCCAGCAGCAGAGGGAGTCAGGTCGGGTTCTATGGCTACACCTTC
TRBD2	TRBV2	few	TRBJ2-7	CASSPSGGAYEQYF	TGTGCCAGCAGTCCAAGCGGGGGGGCCTACGAGCAGTACTTC
TRBD1	TRBV29-1	NA	TRBJ2-2	CSVVGQGVEWELFF	TGCAGCGTTGTGGGACAGGGGGTTGAGTGGGAGCTGTTTTTT
NA	TRBV6-1	NA	TRBJ2-5	CASSQTDQETQYF	TGTGCCAGCAGTCAGACAGACCAAGAGACCCAGTACTTC
NA	TRBV28	once	TRBJ2-1	CASSSRQEQFF	TGTGCCAGCAGTTCGCGACAGGAGCAGTTCTTC
TRBD1	TRBV27	once	TRBJ1-1	CASGQGWYTEAFF	TGTGCCAGCGGACAGGGTTGGTATACTGAAGCTTTCTTT
TRBD1	TRBV10-1	few	TRBJ1-3	CASSDPSDRAGNTIYF	TGCGCCAGCAGTGACCCATCGGACAGGGCCGGAAACACCATATATTTT
NA	TRBV5-1	NA	TRBJ2-3	CASSTGQGTDTQYF	TGCGCCAGCAGTACCGGACAAGGCACAGATACGCAGTATTTT
TRBD2	TRBV11-2	NA	TRBJ2-7	CASRPRSGRRGEQYF	TGTGCCAGCAGGCCTAGGAGCGGGAGACGAGGTGAGCAGTACTTC
NA	TRBV5-1	NA	TRBJ2-1	CASSLQASSYNEQFF	TGCGCCAGCAGCTTGCAGGCGAGCTCCTACAATGAGCAGTTCTTC
NA	TRBV5-8	NA	TRBJ1-2	CASSLRTGREGYTF	TGTGCCAGCAGCTTGAGAACAGGGAGGGAAGGCTACACCTTC
NA	TRBV9	NA	TRBJ2-1	CASSVASSNEQFF	TGTGCCAGCAGCGTAGCTTCGAGCAATGAGCAGTTCTTC
TRBD1	TRBV28	NA	TRBJ1-2	CASSATGPGYTF	TGTGCCAGCAGCGCGACAGGGCCGGGCTACACCTTC
TRBD2	TRBV7-9	NA	TRBJ2-5	CASRGLADQETQYF	TGTGCCAGCCGTGGACTAGCGGATCAAGAGACCCAGTACTTC
TRBD1	TRBV7-2	few	TRBJ1-1	CASSLAADRGAEAFF	TGTGCCAGCAGCTTAGCAGCGGACAGGGGCGCTGAAGCTTTCTTT
TRBD1	TRBV10-3	NA	TRBJ1-1	CAISQGAGFTEAFF	TGTGCCATCAGTCAGGGGGCTGGGTTCACTGAAGCTTTCTTT
TRBD1	TRBV29-1	NA	TRBJ2-2	CSVVGTGNTGELFF	TGCAGCGTTGTAGGGACAGGTAACACCGGGGAGCTGTTTTTT
NA	TRBV12-2	NA	TRBJ2-7	CASRPRVPQLLYEQYF	TGTGCAAGTCGCCCCAGAGTCCCACAGCTACTGTACGAGCAGTACTTC
NA	TRBV2	NA	TRBJ1-5	CASSPPGVRHQPQHF	TGTGCCAGCAGTCCCCCGGGAGTAAGACATCAGCCCCAGCATTTT
NA	TRBV10-3	NA	TRBJ2-6	CAISEWKTRGANVLTF	TGTGCCATCAGTGAGTGGAAGACCAGGGGGGCCAACGTCCTGACTTTC
NA	TRBV9	NA	TRBJ2-7	CASSVDRDPGYEQYF	TGTGCCAGCAGCGTAGACAGGGACCCAGGGTACGAGCAGTACTTC
NA	TRBV28	NA	TRBJ1-2	CASSFLGPFYGYTF	TGTGCCAGCAGTTTTTTGGGGCCTTTCTATGGCTACACCTTC
TRBD1	TRBV27	NA	TRBJ1-2	CASSPLSGQGRHGYTF	TGTGCCAGCAGTCCGCTCTCGGGACAGGGGAGGCATGGCTACACCTTC
NA	TRBV28	NA	TRBJ1-2	CASSPLDKSNYGYTF	TGTGCCAGCAGTCCCCTGGACAAGTCTAACTATGGCTACACCTTC
TRBD2	TRBV10-3	NA	TRBJ2-5	CAISPGLADQETQYF	TGTGCCATCAGTCCGGGACTAGCGGACCAAGAGACCCAGTACTTC
NA	TRBV30	NA	TRBJ2-3	CAWSGAGPDTQYF	TGTGCCTGGAGTGGGGCGGGACCAGATACGCAGTATTTT
NA	TRBV6-5	NA	TRBJ1-5	CASSQTWLGPPQHF	TGTGCCAGCAGCCAAACCTGGTTGGGCCCGCCCCAGCATTTT
TRBD2	TRBV30	NA	TRBJ2-3	CARENSGRSDTQYF	TGTGCCAGAGAAAATAGCGGGAGATCAGATACGCAGTATTTT
TRBD1	TRBV9	NA	TRBJ2-3	CASSVDQGARDTQYF	TGTGCCAGCAGCGTAGACCAGGGGGCCAGGGATACGCAGTATTTT
TRBD2	TRBV2	NA	TRBJ2-7	CASKAGGSGGAYEQYF	TGTGCCAGCAAAGCCGGGGGGAGCGGGGGGGCTTACGAGCAGTACTTC
NA	TRBV6-1	NA	TRBJ1-5	CASTGPTGPNQPQHF	TGTGCCAGCACCGGACCAACAGGGCCCAATCAGCCCCAGCATTTT